This T cell receptor (beta chain) was sequenced in a study of blood T cell repertoires in COVID-19. Source study methods: The assay estimated nucleated cells by amplifying reference gene primers. Sequencing used immunoSEQ multiplex PCR; TCRdb keeps in-frame clones, though not all of them. V and J calls and clone size come straight from that table; D and trimming were deduced from the DNA. The sample includes 200,000 to 300,000 clones, 84% of them seen just once. The CDR3 loop spans 14 amino acids. Trimming shortened V by 4 bases and J by 7 bases, and 18 bases separated the two germline ends. Germline V gene data show CDR1 as SGDLS and CDR2 as YYNGEE.

This TCR came from a man aged 55 to 70 with acute or convalescent COVID-19. V usage is TRBV9 and J usage is TRBJ2-7; D gene ambiguous. The sequenced material came from peripheral blood. CDR3 bases: TGTGCCAGCAGCCCGCTAAGAAGAGGTGGGGAGCAGTACTTC. It yields the protein CASSPLRRGGEQYF.